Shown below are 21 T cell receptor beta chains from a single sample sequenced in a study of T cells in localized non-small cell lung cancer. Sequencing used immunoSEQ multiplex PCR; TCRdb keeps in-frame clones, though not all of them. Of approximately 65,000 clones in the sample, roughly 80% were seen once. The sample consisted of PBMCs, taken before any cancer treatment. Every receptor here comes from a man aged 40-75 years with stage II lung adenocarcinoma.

The CDR3 loop reads CASSPRTLKEKLFF. Written as DNA, the CDR3 is TGTGCCAGCAGTCCCAGGACCCTAAAGGAAAAACTGTTTTTT. The chain carries TRBV6-5 and TRBJ1-4; D is unclear. Trimming stripped 5 bases from V and 8 bases from J, with 15 bases between. Germline loops: CDR1 MNHEY, CDR2 SVGAGI. The CDR3 runs 14 residues.

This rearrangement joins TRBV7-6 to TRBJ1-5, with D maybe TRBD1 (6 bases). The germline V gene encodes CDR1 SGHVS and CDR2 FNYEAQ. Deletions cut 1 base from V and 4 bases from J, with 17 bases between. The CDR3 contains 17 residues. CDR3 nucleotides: TGTGCCAGCAGCTTAGGTGGGGGCTTTGGTAATAATCAGCCCCAGCATTTT. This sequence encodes CASSLGGGFGNNQPQHF.

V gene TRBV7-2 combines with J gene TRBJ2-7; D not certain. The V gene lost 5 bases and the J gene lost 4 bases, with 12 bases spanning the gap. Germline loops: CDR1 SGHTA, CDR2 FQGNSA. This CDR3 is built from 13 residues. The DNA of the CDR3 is TGTGCCAGCAGCCCCCTCGAGTTTTACGAGCAGTACTTC. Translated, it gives CASSPLEFYEQYF.

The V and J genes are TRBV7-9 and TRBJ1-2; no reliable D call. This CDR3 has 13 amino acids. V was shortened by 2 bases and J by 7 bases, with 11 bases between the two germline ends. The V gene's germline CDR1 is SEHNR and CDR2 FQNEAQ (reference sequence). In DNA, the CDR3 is TGTGCCAGCAGCTTAAGTGTGGCGAGTGGCTACACCTTC. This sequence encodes CASSLSVASGYTF.

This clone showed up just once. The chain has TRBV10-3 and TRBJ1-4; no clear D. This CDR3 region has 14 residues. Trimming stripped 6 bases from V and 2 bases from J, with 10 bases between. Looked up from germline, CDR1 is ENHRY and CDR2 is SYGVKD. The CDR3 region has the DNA TGTGCCATCAGCGAGGGCACCACTAATGAAAAACTGTTTTTT. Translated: CAISEGTTNEKLFF.

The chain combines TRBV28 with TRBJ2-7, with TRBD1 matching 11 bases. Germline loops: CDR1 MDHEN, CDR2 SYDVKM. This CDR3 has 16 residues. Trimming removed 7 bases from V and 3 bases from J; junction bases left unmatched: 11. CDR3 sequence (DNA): TGTGCCAGCACTACCTCGGGGGGACAGGGGGGCTACGAGCAGTACTTC. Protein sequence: CASTTSGGQGGYEQYF.

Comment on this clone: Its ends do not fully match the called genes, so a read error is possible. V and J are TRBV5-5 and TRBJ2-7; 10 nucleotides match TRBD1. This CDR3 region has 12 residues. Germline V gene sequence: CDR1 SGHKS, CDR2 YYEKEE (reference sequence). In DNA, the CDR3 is TGTGCCAGCAGCCTTGACAGGGGGCACACCCTCTTC. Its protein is CASSLDRGHTLF.

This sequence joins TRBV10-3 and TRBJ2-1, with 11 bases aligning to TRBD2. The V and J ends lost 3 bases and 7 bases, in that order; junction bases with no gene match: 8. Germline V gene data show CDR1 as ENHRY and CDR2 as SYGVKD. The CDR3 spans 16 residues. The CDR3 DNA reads TGTGCCATCAGTGATCCGGTAGCGGGAGGGGGAAATGAGCAGTTCTTC. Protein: CAISDPVAGGGNEQFF.

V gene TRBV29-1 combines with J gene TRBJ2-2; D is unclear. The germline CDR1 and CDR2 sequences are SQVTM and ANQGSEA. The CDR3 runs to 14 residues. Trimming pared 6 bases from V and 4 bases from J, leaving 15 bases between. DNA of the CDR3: TGCAGCGTGAGGATAGGCCTTGCCACCGGGGAGCTGTTTTTT. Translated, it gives CSVRIGLATGELFF.

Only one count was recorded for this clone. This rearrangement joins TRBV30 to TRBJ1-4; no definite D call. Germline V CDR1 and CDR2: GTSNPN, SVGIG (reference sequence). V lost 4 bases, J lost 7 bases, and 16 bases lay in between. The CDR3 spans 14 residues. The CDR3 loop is CAWNPGRKGEKLFF. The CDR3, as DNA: TGTGCCTGGAATCCGGGCCGAAAGGGTGAAAAACTGTTTTTT.

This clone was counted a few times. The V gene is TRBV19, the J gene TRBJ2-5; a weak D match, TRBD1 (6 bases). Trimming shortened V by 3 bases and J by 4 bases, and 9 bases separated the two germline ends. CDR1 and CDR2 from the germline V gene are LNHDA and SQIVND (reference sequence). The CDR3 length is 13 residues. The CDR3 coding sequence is TGTGCCAGTAGTATTACAGGGACAGAGACCCAGTACTTC. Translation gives CASSITGTETQYF.

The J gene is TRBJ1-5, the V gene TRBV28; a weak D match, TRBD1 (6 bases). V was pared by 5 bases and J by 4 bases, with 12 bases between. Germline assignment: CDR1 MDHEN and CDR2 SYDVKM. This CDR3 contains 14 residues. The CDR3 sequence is CASSPGQKNQPQHF. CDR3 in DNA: TGTGCCAGCAGTCCCGGACAGAAAAATCAGCCCCAGCATTTT.

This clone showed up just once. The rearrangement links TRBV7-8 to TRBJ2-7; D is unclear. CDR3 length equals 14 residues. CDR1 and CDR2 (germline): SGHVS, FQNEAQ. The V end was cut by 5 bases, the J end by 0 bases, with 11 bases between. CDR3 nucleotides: TGTGCCAGCAGCCCCCTGGCAGTCTCCTACGAGCAGTACTTC. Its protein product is CASSPLAVSYEQYF. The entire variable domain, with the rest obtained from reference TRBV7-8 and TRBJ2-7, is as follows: GAGVSQSPRYKVAKRGQDVALRCDPISGHVSLFWYQQALGQGPEFLTYFQNEAQLDKSGLPSDRFFAERPEGSVSTLKIQRTQQEDSAVYLCASSPLAVSYEQYFGPGTRLTVT.

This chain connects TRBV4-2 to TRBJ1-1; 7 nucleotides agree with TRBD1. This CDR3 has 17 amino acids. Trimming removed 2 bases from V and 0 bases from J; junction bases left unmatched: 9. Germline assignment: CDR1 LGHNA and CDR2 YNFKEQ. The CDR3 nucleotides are TGTGCCAGCAGCCAAACCAGGGGGGGAAAGATGAACACTGAAGCTTTCTTT. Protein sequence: CASSQTRGGKMNTEAFF.

The CDR3 nucleotides read TGCGCCAGCAGCCAAGTTCTCTCCGGGCATCCGTACTTC. Translating gives CASSQVLSGHPYF. This chain uses TRBV4-1 with TRBJ2-7; D gene uncertain. Between the trimmed V and J ends, which lost 1 base and 12 bases, there was a span of 16 bases. Germline V gene lookup returns CDR1 MGHRA and CDR2 YSYEKL. This CDR3 has 13 residues.

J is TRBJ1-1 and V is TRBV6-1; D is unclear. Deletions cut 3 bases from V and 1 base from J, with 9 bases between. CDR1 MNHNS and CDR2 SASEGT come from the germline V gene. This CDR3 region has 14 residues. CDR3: CASSERIKNTEAFF. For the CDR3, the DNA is TGTGCCAGCAGTGAGAGGATAAAGAACACTGAAGCTTTCTTT.

CDR3 coding DNA: TGCGCCAGCAGCTTGACAGGGGGCGTTGAAAAACTGTTTTTT. Translated: CASSLTGGVEKLFF. The chain uses TRBV5-1 and TRBJ1-4; 9 nucleotides align to TRBD1. The V gene end was trimmed by 1 base and the J gene end by 7 bases; junction bases not matched to a gene: 2. This CDR3 region has 14 residues. From germline, CDR1 is SGHRS and CDR2 YFSETQ.

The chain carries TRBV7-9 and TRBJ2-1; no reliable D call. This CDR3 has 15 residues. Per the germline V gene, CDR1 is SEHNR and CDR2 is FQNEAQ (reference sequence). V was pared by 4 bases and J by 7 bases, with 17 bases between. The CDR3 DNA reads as TGTGCCAGCAGCTCCCCAGGTTTGGCAAATAATGAGCAGTTCTTC. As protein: CASSSPGLANNEQFF.

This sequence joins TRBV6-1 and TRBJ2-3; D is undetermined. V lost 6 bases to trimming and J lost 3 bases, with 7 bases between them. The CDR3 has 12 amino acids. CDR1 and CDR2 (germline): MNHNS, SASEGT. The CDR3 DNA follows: TGTGCCAGCAGCCTCCTAACAGATACGCAGTATTTT. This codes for CASSLLTDTQYF.

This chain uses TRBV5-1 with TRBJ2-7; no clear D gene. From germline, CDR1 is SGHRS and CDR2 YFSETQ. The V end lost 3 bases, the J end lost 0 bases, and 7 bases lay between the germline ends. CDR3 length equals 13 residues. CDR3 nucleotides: TGCGCCAGCAGCTCCGCCGTCTCCTACGAGCAGTACTTC. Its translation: CASSSAVSYEQYF.

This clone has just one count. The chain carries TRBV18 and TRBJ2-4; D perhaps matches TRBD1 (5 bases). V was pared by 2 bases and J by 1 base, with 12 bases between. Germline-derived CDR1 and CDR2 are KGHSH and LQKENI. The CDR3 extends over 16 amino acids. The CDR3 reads CASSPVAGFAKNIQYF. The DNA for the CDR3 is TGTGCCAGCTCACCAGTTGCAGGGTTCGCCAAAAACATTCAGTACTTC.